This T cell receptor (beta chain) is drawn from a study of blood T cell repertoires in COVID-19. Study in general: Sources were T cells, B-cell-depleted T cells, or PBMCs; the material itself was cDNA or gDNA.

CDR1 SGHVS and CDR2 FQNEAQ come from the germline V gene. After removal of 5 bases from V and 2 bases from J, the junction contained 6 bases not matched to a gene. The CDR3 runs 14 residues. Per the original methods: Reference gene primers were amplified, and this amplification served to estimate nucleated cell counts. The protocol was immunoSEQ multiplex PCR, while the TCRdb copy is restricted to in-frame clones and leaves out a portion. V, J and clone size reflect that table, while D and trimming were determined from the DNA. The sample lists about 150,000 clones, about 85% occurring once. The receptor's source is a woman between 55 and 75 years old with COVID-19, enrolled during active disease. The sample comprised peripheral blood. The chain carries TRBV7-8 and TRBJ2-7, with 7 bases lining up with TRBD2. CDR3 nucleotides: TGTGCCAGCAGCACCATAGGACTAGCCTACGAGCAGTACTTC. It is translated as CASSTIGLAYEQYF.